This T cell receptor beta chain was captured in a study of blood T cell repertoires in COVID-19 (dated by TCRdb to the early 2020s). General notes on the study: Samples from collaborators originated in the United States, Italy and Spain and spanned both the acute and convalescent phases of COVID-19. Where HLA class I and class II types were available, the types were taken from metadata supplied by the sample provider, not from assay-based typing. The repertoires were released in a freely available public database intended as a resource for research on the immune response to SARS-CoV-2. Samples came from the ongoing ImmuneRACE study (first 160 participants) plus 1,254 subjects from 6 global collaborators. The material from the prospective study consisted of cDNA or gDNA derived from T cells, B-cell-depleted T cells, or PBMCs. The sample metadata nearly always contained a de-identified subject ID, COVID-19 status, age in years and sex. Deeply sampled blood TCRbeta repertoires from subjects exposed to, actively infected with, or recovered from COVID-19 were included in the dataset. What the study reported, not specific to this receptor: Clinical and demographic metadata were provided uncurated, with the amount varying by source and participant.

Only a few counts were recorded for this clone. The antigen it binds to is not known. There are no base qualities to consult, and no much larger clone falls within one base. In the prospective study, participants were roughly 18 to 95 years old, resided in fewer than 25 geographic areas of the United States, and were enrolled through a virtual design. In the prospective study, participants were assigned to cohorts based on the clinical history participants reported in a screening survey and a study questionnaire. Recovered participants in ImmuneRACE Cohort 3 were defined as having two consecutive negative NP/OP PCR tests, clearance from a healthcare professional, or resolution of symptoms. In the prospective study, mobile phlebotomists collected whole blood, serum and a nasopharyngeal or oropharyngeal swab from each participant. Additional blood draws and questionnaires over an approximately two-month period could optionally be provided by prospective study participants. Prospective study blood samples were shipped either frozen or at room temperature before DNA extraction.

TCRbeta CDR3 regions were amplified from genomic DNA using the immunoSEQ Assay, a bias-controlled multiplex PCR. The original methods were these. The number of nucleated cells in each sample was estimated by amplification of reference gene primers within the assay. To quantify the absolute abundance of each unique TCRbeta CDR3 rearrangement, sequence reads were collapsed and filtered. For each sample, productive Simpson clonality was calculated by taking the square root of Simpson's diversity index across productive rearrangements. TCRdb limited this immuneACCESS table to in-frame rearrangements with V and J called. A share of clones is missing; checked studies link under half to unresolved V genes, and the rest is unexplained. The V and J calls and clone size were taken over from that table, and D and trimming were inferred from the DNA. This sample holds a few hundred thousand clones; approximately 83% were observed only once. The ten largest clonotypes hold under 2.5% of the sample.

The junction shows trimming of 3 bases on V and 4 bases on J, and the gene matches do not reach 11 bases of it. The CDR3 has 16 amino acids, counting the end cysteine and phenylalanine. Only CDR3 DNA remains: 48 bases, in frame from the first base. As encoded in the germline V gene, CDR1 is SGHDT while CDR2 is YYEEEE. The clonotype comes from a man under 40 who had recovered from COVID-19. In this chain, TRBV5-6 is recombined with TRBJ1-1, and 8 bases in between align with TRBD1. Sequencing was carried out using PBMCs or T cells enriched from blood (not recorded which). Here is the DNA: TGTGCCAGCAGCTGGGGACAGGTGTCGTCGGTCACTGAAGCTTTCTTT. Its amino acids are CASSWGQVSSVTEAFF.